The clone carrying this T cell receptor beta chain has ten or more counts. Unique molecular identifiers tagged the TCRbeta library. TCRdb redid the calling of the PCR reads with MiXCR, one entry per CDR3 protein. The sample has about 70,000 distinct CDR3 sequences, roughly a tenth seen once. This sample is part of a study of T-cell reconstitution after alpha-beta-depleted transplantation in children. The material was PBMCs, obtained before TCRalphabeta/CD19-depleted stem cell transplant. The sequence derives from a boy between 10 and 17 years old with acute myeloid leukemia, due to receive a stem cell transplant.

The CDR3 DNA sequence: TGCAGTGTCCCCGGGGTAGCGGGAAAGGCGAACACCGGGGAGCTGTTTTTT. Translated: CSVPGVAGKANTGELFF. The chain carries TRBV20-1 and TRBJ2-2; 8 bases align to TRBD2. Per the germline V gene, CDR1 is DFQATT and CDR2 is SNEGSKA (reference sequence). This CDR3 contains 17 residues. V was clipped by 7 bases and J by 0 bases; unmatched bases: 13.